This T cell receptor beta chain was found in a study of CD4 T cells in relation to SARS-CoV-2 and coronaviruses. Whole-study context: A couple of subjects were Hispanic; patients were seven or eight males and a few females.

The method was immunoSEQ multiplex PCR; TCRdb's version includes in-frame clones alone and lacks a portion of them. The data show tens of thousands of clones, 80% to 90% seen once. The J segment lost 0 bases and the V segment lost 2 bases, leaving 6 bases of the junction unmatched. The germline gives CDR1 LGHNA, CDR2 YNFKEQ. This CDR3 spans 19 amino acids. This chain links TRBV4-2 with TRBJ2-5, with 16 nucleotides matching TRBD2. The sequenced sample was memory CD4+ T cells from PBMCs. This TCR was recovered from an adult with COVID-19. The CDR3: CASSQPGTSGRDHQETQYF. In DNA, the CDR3 is TGTGCCAGCAGCCAACCCGGGACTAGCGGGAGGGACCACCAAGAGACCCAGTACTTC.